The source of this TCR beta chain is a study of blood T cell repertoires in COVID-19. Study summary: The United States, Italy and Spain supplied acute and convalescent COVID-19 samples. PBMCs, B-cell-depleted T cells, or T cells provided the cDNA or gDNA that made up the material.

Deletions cut 5 bases from V and 9 bases from J, with 13 bases between. The CDR3 has 13 residues. CDR1 is SGHAT, CDR2 FQNNGV, per germline. Some clones are missing from TCRdb's copy, which holds only in-frame ones; the method was immunoSEQ multiplex PCR. The data show fewer than 120,000 clones, around 89% seen once. The chain employs TRBV11-2 and TRBJ2-2; D is possibly TRBD2 (5 bases). The TCR comes from a woman in her 50s with acute or convalescent COVID-19. Sample: peripheral blood. The CDR3 DNA sequence: TGTGCCAGCAGCGATTCGCCTAGCCGGGAGCTGTTTTTT. Protein sequence: CASSDSPSRELFF.